This TCR beta chain was captured by sequencing in a study of response to subunit inactivated influenza vaccine. The CDR3 spans 16 residues. J gave up 5 bases and V 6 bases, and 10 bases lay outside the gene matches. In its sample, this clonotype was seen many times. The antigen remains undetermined. TCRdb called the RT-PCR reads again in MiXCR, with one record for every CDR3 protein. The table shows approximately 300,000 distinct CDR3 sequences, with 20% to 25% occurring only once. Findings and caveats of the study: The authors offered the suggestion that each seasonal influenza vaccination recruits few new T cells.

The input for sequencing was PBMCs from blood, taken about 20 months after vaccination. The receptor's source is a man in his fifties or sixties who received an inactivated influenza vaccine. The rearrangement uses TRBV12-3 or TRBV12-4 and TRBJ1-5; 10 bases align to TRBD1. CDR3 DNA sequence: TGTGCCAGCAGCACCGGACTGACAGGGGGCTATCAGCCCCAGCATTTT. Translating gives CASSTGLTGGYQPQHF.